The 6 T cell receptor beta chains presented below share a single source sample, sequenced in a study of spatial heterogeneity in lung cancer. Time point in this sample: sample taken at primary tumor resection. TCRdb redid the calling of the 5' RACE reads with MiXCR, one entry per CDR3 protein. The top ten clones hold approximately 35% of a sample with tens of thousands of distinct CDR3 sequences, approximately 3.1% of them seen once. Here the sequenced sample was normal lung tissue next to the tumor, taken at surgery. These receptors were obtained from a male donor with early-stage non-small cell lung cancer.

At least ten counts were recorded for this clonotype. The chain links TRBV29-1 to TRBJ2-1; 15 positions match TRBD2. Germline V gene sequence: CDR1 SQVTM, CDR2 ANQGSEA. This CDR3 is 15 amino acids long. V lost 4 bases to trimming and J lost 7 bases; unmatched junction nucleotides: 5. The CDR3 DNA sequence: TGCAGCGTTGTGCCCGGGACTAGCGGGAGGAATGAGCAGTTCTTC. Translation gives CSVVPGTSGRNEQFF.

The chain employs TRBV2 and TRBJ1-1; D is ambiguous. CDR1 and CDR2 from the germline V gene are SNHLY and FYNNEI. The CDR3 runs 14 residues. The germline V and J ends were trimmed by 4 bases and 0 bases, with 9 bases remaining between them. The CDR3 is CASSVTQLNTEAFF. In nucleotides, the CDR3 is TGTGCCAGCAGTGTAACACAACTGAACACTGAAGCTTTCTTT. Full variable domain (missing parts from reference TRBV2 and TRBJ1-1): EPEVTQTPSHQVTQMGQEVILRCVPISNHLYFYWYRQILGQKVEFLVSFYNNEISEKSEIFDDQFSVERPDGSNFTLKIRSTKLEDSAMYFCASSVTQLNTEAFFGQGTRLTVV.

This clonotype was observed many times. V is TRBV20-1 and J is TRBJ1-5; weak D call: TRBD1 (5 bases). Trimming left V 6 bases short and J 7 bases short, with 19 bases between. Germline values: CDR1 DFQATT, CDR2 SNEGSKA (reference sequence). The CDR3 totals 14 residues. The CDR3 nucleotides are TGCAGTGCCAGTCGGGGGAGACAGTACCAGCCCCAGCATTTT. Its protein product is CSASRGRQYQPQHF.

V gene TRBV5-1 combines with J gene TRBJ1-1, with a tentative D call TRBD1 (5 bases). Trimming removed 0 bases at V and 5 bases at J, with 8 bases between. The CDR3 runs 13 residues. The germline V gene encodes CDR1 SGHRS and CDR2 YFSETQ. The CDR3 nucleotides are TGCGCCAGCAGCTTGGCCGCAGGGACTGAAGCTTTCTTT. Amino acids: CASSLAAGTEAFF.

This sequence joins TRBV20-1 and TRBJ2-4; 9 bases align to TRBD1. CDR3 length: 15 residues. With V trimmed by 1 base and J by 4 bases, 5 bases remained unmatched. CDR1 is DFQATT, CDR2 SNEGSKA, per germline (reference sequence). The CDR3 is CSARALTGGKNIQYF. The CDR3 DNA sequence: TGCAGTGCTAGAGCCCTGACAGGGGGTAAAAACATTCAGTACTTC.

This clonotype has ten or more counts. The V and J genes are TRBV20-1 and TRBJ2-5, with 10 bases matching TRBD2. The CDR3 is made up of 14 amino acids. Germline lookup yields CDR1 DFQATT and CDR2 SNEGSKA (reference sequence). Trimming cost V 6 bases and J 1 base; bases outside gene matches: 5. The CDR3 loop reads CSAPRTSGQETQYF. The CDR3 nucleotides are TGCAGTGCCCCCCGGACTAGCGGCCAAGAGACCCAGTACTTC.